This TCR beta chain emerged from a study of blood T cell repertoires in COVID-19. CDR1 and CDR2 from the germline V gene are SGHRS and YFSETQ. CDR3 length: 16 amino acids. The V end lost 0 bases, the J end lost 3 bases, and 15 bases lay between the germline ends. Authors' analysis steps: Cell counts per sample came from amplifying reference gene primers. The assay was immunoSEQ multiplex PCR, and TCRdb's table has in-frame clones only and misses some. Clone size and V and J calls were adopted from that table, with D and trimming inferred from the DNA. This repertoire shows 200,000 to 250,000 clones, roughly 82% found once; its top ten account for roughly 10%.

The origin of this receptor is a man aged 50-59 years with active or convalescent COVID-19. The sequenced material came from peripheral blood. The genes are TRBV5-1 and TRBJ1-1, with D possibly being TRBD1 (5 bases). The CDR3 here is CASSLVPPGQYTEAFF. Here the CDR3 DNA reads TGCGCCAGCAGCTTGGTTCCCCCCGGACAATACACTGAAGCTTTCTTT.